The 5 T cell receptor delta chains below come from one sample, sequenced in a study of gamma-delta T cells after stem cell transplantation. TCRdb re-processed the RT-PCR reads using CATT. The repertoire has 950 to 1,300 delta-chain clones, approximately 2.9% of them found once; the top ten carry 25% to 35%. Sequencing was carried out using gamma-delta T cells. Receptors originate from a human donor. It is not recorded whose cells these are; they may come from a transplant donor.

This clone was counted between two and nine times. A far bigger clonotype differs at one base, so this is likely a read error. Within the sample, other DNA sequences also encode this same CDR3. The chain combines TRDV1 with TRDJ1, with D tentatively TRDD2 (6 bases). Germline-derived CDR1 and CDR2 are TSWWSYY and QGS. Trimming stripped 3 bases from V and 0 bases from J, with 23 bases between. The CDR3 spans 19 residues. CDR3 nucleotide sequence: TGTGCTCTTGGGGAGCAAGCCTTCCAAAATTGGGGTTACACCGATAAACTCATCTTT. Protein: CALGEQAFQNWGYTDKLIF.

The sample holds a few counts of this clone. TCRdb attributes to this sequence the protein of a much larger clone, which differs from the DNA translation at residues 4 and 13; a read error is likely, and the protein displayed is translated from the DNA. The rearrangement links TRDV2 to TRDJ1; possible D gene TRDD3, 5 bases. Germline CDR1 reads GEAIGNYY; CDR2 reads EKD. The CDR3 totals 21 residues. The germline V and J ends were trimmed by 5 bases and 0 bases, with 33 bases remaining between them. This chain's CDR3 is CACGPIPVPRTGHTYTDKLIF. The CDR3 DNA reads as TGTGCCTGTGGCCCCATTCCCGTTCCCAGGACGGGCCATACGTACACCGATAAACTCATCTTT.

Remarks on this clone: TCRdb's entry gives the protein of a much larger clone, which mismatches this DNA's translation at residue 8, likely from a read error; the protein reported here is translated from the DNA. The chain joins TRDV2 to TRDJ1; 7 nucleotides align to TRDD3. The V gene's germline CDR1 is GEAIGNYY and CDR2 EKD. This CDR3 has 20 amino acids. J lost 0 bases, V lost 1 base, and 19 bases had no gene match. The CDR3, as DNA: TGTGCCTGTGACACAATCCACCCCCATGGGGGAGGGGTATACACCGATAAACTCATCTTT. This translates into CACDTIHPHGGGVYTDKLIF.

The sample holds a few counts of this clone. TCRdb has a much larger clone's protein, which differs at residue 12 from the translation of this DNA, likely because of a read error; what is shown is the protein translated from the DNA. The chain is built from TRDV2 and TRDJ1; 9 bases match TRDD3. From germline, CDR1 is GEAIGNYY and CDR2 EKD. The length of the CDR3 is 20 residues. After removal of 2 bases from V and 0 bases from J, the junction contained 18 bases not matched to a gene. CDR3 in DNA: TGTGCCTGTGACAAACTGGATGAACTGGGGGACCCCACCCACACCGATAAACTCATCTTT. Translation: CACDKLDELGDPTHTDKLIF.

As regards this clone: This DNA's translation and the protein TCRdb lists, from a much larger clone, do not match at residue 14, likely due to a read error; the protein shown is translated from the DNA. V and J are TRDV2 and TRDJ1; TRDD3 matches 12 bases. CDR1 and CDR2 (germline): GEAIGNYY, EKD. Trimming cost V 0 bases and J 4 bases; bases outside gene matches: 20. CDR3 length: 21 residues. In DNA form, the CDR3 reads TGTGCCTGTGACACCGTTGGGGGAGGCTGGGGGATACGGCCGGAGAACGATAAACTCATCTTT. This sequence encodes CACDTVGGGWGIRPENDKLIF.